The 28 T cell receptor beta chains below all came from one sample that was sequenced in a study of early T cells in non-severe SARS-CoV-2 infection. TCRdb independently ran MiXCR on the 5' RACE reads; one entry per CDR3 protein. Among under 35,000 distinct CDR3 sequences, 5.4% were seen once, and the ten largest hold about a fifth. Material: whole blood. Every receptor here comes from an adult who was a healthcare worker with PCR-confirmed SARS-CoV-2 infection or an uninfected control (not recorded which).

At least ten counts were recorded for this clonotype. In nucleotides, the CDR3 is TGTGCCTGGAGTCGAAATAGCAATCAGCCCCAGCATTTT. Translated, it gives CAWSRNSNQPQHF. This rearrangement joins TRBV30 to TRBJ1-5; D is ambiguous. In germline, CDR1 is GTSNPN, CDR2 SVGIG (reference sequence). The CDR3 is 13 residues long. Trimming removed 2 bases at V and 0 bases at J, with 5 bases between.

The chain is built from TRBV29-1 and TRBJ2-5; the D gene is possibly TRBD2 (5 bases). The germline V gene has CDR1 SQVTM and CDR2 ANQGSEA. CDR3 length: 11 amino acids. V was shortened by 7 bases and J by 5 bases, with 11 bases between the two germline ends. CDR3 residues: CSGGLGETQYF. The CDR3 DNA reads TGCAGCGGTGGACTGGGGGAGACCCAGTACTTC.

V gene TRBV7-3 combines with J gene TRBJ2-1; 9 nucleotides line up with TRBD1. CDR1 is SGHTA, CDR2 FQGTGA, per germline. The CDR3 loop spans 15 amino acids. Trimming removed 5 bases from V and 5 bases from J; junction bases left unmatched: 7. The CDR3 here is CASSMGQGGHNEQFF. The DNA of the CDR3 is TGTGCCAGCAGCATGGGACAGGGTGGCCACAATGAGCAGTTCTTC.

This clonotype was seen only a few times. This chain joins TRBV7-9 and TRBJ1-4; D is perhaps TRBD1 (5 bases). The CDR3 consists of 13 residues. Between the trimmed V and J ends, which lost 10 bases and 8 bases, there was a span of 17 bases. Germline V lookup: CDR1 SEHNR, CDR2 FQNEAQ (reference sequence). The CDR3, as DNA: TGTGCCACCTCCGTGGGACGGCAAGAAAAACTGTTTTTT. Translated, it gives CATSVGRQEKLFF.

The rearrangement joins TRBV28 to TRBJ1-2; TRBD1 matches 7 bases. V shed 4 bases and J 4 bases; nucleotides not matched to a gene: 9. The germline V gene encodes CDR1 MDHEN and CDR2 SYDVKM. This CDR3 is built from 15 residues. CDR3 amino acids: CASSSPGGPIYGYTF. As DNA, the CDR3 is TGTGCCAGCAGTTCCCCAGGGGGACCTATCTATGGCTACACCTTC.

The sample holds a few counts of this clonotype. This rearrangement joins TRBV12-3 or TRBV12-4 to TRBJ2-4; D uncertain. The CDR3 is 11 amino acids. Trimming removed 3 bases at V and 7 bases at J, with 4 bases between. This chain's CDR3 is CASSFANIQYF. The CDR3 coding sequence is TGTGCCAGCAGTTTTGCGAACATTCAGTACTTC.

The chain combines TRBV19 with TRBJ1-5; possibly TRBD1 for D (5 bases). The germline CDR1 and CDR2 sequences are LNHDA and SQIVND (reference sequence). Between the trimmed V and J ends, which lost 11 bases and 1 base, there was a span of 12 bases. The CDR3 has 13 residues. CDR3 amino acids: CASRGASNQPQHF. The CDR3 bases are TGTGCCTCGCGCGGGGCCAGCAATCAGCCCCAGCATTTT.

Many counts were recorded for this clonotype. The V gene is TRBV24-1, the J gene TRBJ2-5; 7 bases are a match to TRBD1. This CDR3 has 15 amino acids. With V trimmed by 3 bases and J by 5 bases, 8 bases remained unmatched. Per the germline V gene, CDR1 is KGHDR and CDR2 is SFDVKD. CDR3: CATSDNRQGRETQYF. The DNA for the CDR3 is TGTGCCACCAGTGATAACCGACAGGGTAGGGAGACCCAGTACTTC.

The rearrangement links TRBV2 to TRBJ2-4, with TRBD2 matching over 10 bases. Losses at the gene ends were 9 bases for V and 7 bases for J; bases not matched to a gene: 6. The germline gives CDR1 SNHLY, CDR2 FYNNEI. This CDR3 is built from 13 residues. CDR3 sequence (DNA): TGTGCCAGTGAAGCGGGAGGGCATAACATTCAGTACTTC. This encodes CASEAGGHNIQYF.

The CDR3 DNA reads as TGTGCCAGCAGTTATTTTTGGGGAAACACTGAAGCTTTCTTT. This codes for CASSYFWGNTEAFF. V and J are TRBV6-2 or TRBV6-3 and TRBJ1-1; D gene uncertain. This CDR3 spans 14 amino acids. Trimming took off 3 bases at V and 2 bases at J, with 10 bases between the two ends. The V gene's germline CDR1 is MNHEY and CDR2 SVGEGT.

This clonotype was observed at least ten times. The rearrangement joins TRBV15 to TRBJ1-3; D unclear. Germline CDR1 reads LNHNV; CDR2 reads YYDKDF (reference sequence). V was cut by 3 bases and J by 9 bases, with 12 bases left in between. The CDR3 covers 13 residues. The CDR3 is CATSSGRLGTIYF. CDR3 coding DNA: TGTGCCACCAGCAGTGGACGGCTCGGCACCATATATTTT.

This clonotype was observed a few times. The chain couples TRBV2 to TRBJ1-6, with D possibly being TRBD1 (6 bases). The ends were cut back, 7 bases at V and 3 bases at J, with 10 bases in the middle. Per the germline V gene, CDR1 is SNHLY and CDR2 is FYNNEI. The CDR3 contains 14 residues. CDR3 nucleotides: TGTGCCAGCAAGGGCAGGGGCTATAATTCACCCCTCCACTTT. Protein: CASKGRGYNSPLHF.

This clonotype came up many times. This sequence joins TRBV7-6 and TRBJ2-6; D is ambiguous. V was clipped by 8 bases and J by 4 bases, with 12 bases between them. The CDR3 is 14 amino acids. Germline lookup yields CDR1 SGHVS and CDR2 FNYEAQ. The CDR3 nucleotides are TGTGCCAGCGCTGGCAGCGCCGGGGCCAACGTCCTGACTTTC. It translates to CASAGSAGANVLTF.

This clonotype has a count of ten or more. This chain joins TRBV7-9 and TRBJ2-7; D could derive from TRBD1 or TRBD2 (5 bases each). Trimming took 8 bases from V and 4 from J, leaving 18 bases between them. CDR3 length: 14 residues. Germline CDR1 and CDR2: SEHNR and FQNEAQ (reference sequence). CDR3 in DNA: TGTGCCAGCCGCCCTGGGCAGGGAGCTTACGAGCAGTACTTC. Translated: CASRPGQGAYEQYF.

This clonotype occurred a few times. This chain joins TRBV7-9 and TRBJ2-7; 10 bases align to TRBD2. Trimming at V came to 4 bases and at J to 0 bases, leaving 12 bases not matched to a gene. Germline V gene lookup returns CDR1 SEHNR and CDR2 FQNEAQ (reference sequence). The CDR3 is 18 amino acids. CDR3 nucleotides: TGTGCCAGCAGCTCACCGGAGACTAGCGGGTTAAGCTCCTACGAGCAGTACTTC. The encoded protein is CASSSPETSGLSSYEQYF.

The gene calls are TRBV12-3 or TRBV12-4 and TRBJ2-2; D might be TRBD1 (6 bases). The CDR3 covers 15 residues. Deletions cut 2 bases from V and 2 bases from J, with 9 bases between. CDR3 sequence: CASSLQGGNTGELFF. Written as DNA, the CDR3 is TGTGCCAGCAGTTTACAAGGGGGAAACACCGGGGAGCTGTTTTTT.

The chain is built from TRBV20-1 and TRBJ2-6; the D is unclear. There are 14 residues in the CDR3. V was shortened by 6 bases and J by 0 bases, with 9 bases between the two germline ends. Germline loops: CDR1 DFQATT, CDR2 SNEGSKA (reference sequence). This chain's CDR3 is CSALQSSGANVLTF. The CDR3, as DNA: TGCAGTGCGCTCCAGTCCTCTGGGGCCAACGTCCTGACTTTC.

This clonotype was found a few times. This chain uses TRBV18 with TRBJ2-1; 12 nucleotides line up with TRBD1. Germline V gene sequence: CDR1 KGHSH, CDR2 LQKENI. This CDR3 contains 16 residues. Germline trimming cut 9 bases from V and 9 bases from J; bases unmatched to any gene: 15. CDR3 sequence: CASKHPGQGAMGEQFF. The CDR3 nucleotides read TGTGCCAGTAAACACCCGGGACAGGGGGCTATGGGTGAGCAGTTCTTC.

This clonotype was seen ten or more times. V usage is TRBV20-1 and J usage is TRBJ2-1, with 12 nucleotides matching TRBD2. Trimming cost V 4 bases and J 8 bases; bases outside gene matches: 6. CDR3 length equals 14 residues. The germline V gene has CDR1 DFQATT and CDR2 SNEGSKA (reference sequence). Written as DNA, the CDR3 is TGCAGTGCTAATTCAGCTAGCGGGAGGGATGAGCAGTTCTTC. Translated, it gives CSANSASGRDEQFF.

This clonotype was counted many times. V gene TRBV7-9 combines with J gene TRBJ2-6, with D perhaps TRBD2 (5 bases). The CDR3 runs to 17 residues. Germline V lookup: CDR1 SEHNR, CDR2 FQNEAQ (reference sequence). V was trimmed by 7 bases and J by 0 bases, leaving 16 bases between them. The CDR3 DNA sequence: TGTGCCAGCACCCCGGGGTCTACCCCCTCTGGGGCCAACGTCCTGACTTTC. Its translation is CASTPGSTPSGANVLTF. Full variable domain (missing parts from reference TRBV7-9 and TRBJ2-6): DTGVSQNPRHKITKRGQNVTFRCDPISEHNRLYWYRQTLGQGPEFLTYFQNEAQLEKSRLLSDRFSAERPKGSFSTLEIQRTEQGDSAMYLCASTPGSTPSGANVLTFGAGSRLTVL.

In its sample, this clonotype was seen many times. The V and J genes are TRBV10-1 and TRBJ1-1; TRBD1 matches at 9 bases. CDR1 and CDR2 from the germline V gene are WNHNN and SYGVQD (reference sequence). V trimming: 4 bases; J trimming: 3 bases; junction bases outside the gene matches: 6. The CDR3 contains 15 residues. CDR3 bases: TGCGCCAGCAGTGCCTCCGGGACAGGGCACACTGAAGCTTTCTTT. Translation: CASSASGTGHTEAFF.

The V call is TRBV7-6, the J call TRBJ2-7, with 9 bases identical to TRBD2. V was clipped by 9 bases and J by 4 bases; unmatched bases: 7. This CDR3 is built from 13 residues. Germline values: CDR1 SGHVS, CDR2 FNYEAQ. Here the CDR3 reads CASGLAGFYEQYF. CDR3 DNA: TGTGCCAGTGGGCTAGCGGGATTTTACGAGCAGTACTTC.

The chain employs TRBV10-3 and TRBJ2-1; possible D gene TRBD2, 6 bases. V was pared by 1 base and J by 9 bases, with 10 bases between. The CDR3 has 13 residues. CDR1 is ENHRY, CDR2 SYGVKD, per germline. CDR3 sequence: CAISELLAAEQFF. In DNA form, the CDR3 reads TGTGCCATCAGTGAGTTGTTAGCGGCTGAGCAGTTCTTC.

This clonotype has ten or more counts. The chain employs TRBV2 and TRBJ2-3, with a possible D match to TRBD2 (5 bases). CDR3 size: 12 residues. Germline lookup yields CDR1 SNHLY and CDR2 FYNNEI. Trimming left V 6 bases short and J 5 bases short, with 9 bases between. The CDR3 DNA reads as TGTGCCAGCAGGGCAGGAGGAGATACGCAGTATTTT. It yields the protein CASRAGGDTQYF.

This clonotype is medium-sized (0.01 to 0.1%) within its sample. The chain joins TRBV12-3 or TRBV12-4 to TRBJ1-1; no clear D. V lost 3 bases to trimming and J lost 2 bases, with 10 bases between them. The CDR3 contains 14 residues. CDR3 sequence (DNA): TGTGCCAGCAGTTTTGCTCGCAGCAACACTGAAGCTTTCTTT. It is translated as CASSFARSNTEAFF.

This clonotype was counted at least ten times. The chain recombines TRBV12-3 or TRBV12-4 with TRBJ2-4, with D possibly being TRBD2 (6 bases). The CDR3 runs to 17 residues. Trimming removed 2 bases from V and 4 bases from J, with 18 bases in between. This CDR3 is CASSLNLERATKNIQYF. CDR3 DNA sequence: TGTGCCAGCAGTTTAAATCTAGAGCGGGCTACAAAAAACATTCAGTACTTC.

This clonotype was counted ten times or more. The V call is TRBV30, the J call TRBJ1-5; 7 bases align to TRBD1. The trim removed 2 bases at V and 0 bases at J, leaving 7 bases unmatched. The CDR3 is 16 amino acids. Germline V gives CDR1 GTSNPN, CDR2 SVGIG (reference sequence). The CDR3 sequence: CAWSRAGQISNQPQHF. DNA of the CDR3: TGTGCCTGGAGTAGGGCGGGACAGATTAGCAATCAGCCCCAGCATTTT.

In this sample, this clonotype turned up many times. The chain is built from TRBV7-9 and TRBJ1-5, with D perhaps TRBD1 (5 bases). This CDR3 spans 15 amino acids. The germline V and J ends were trimmed by 1 base and 4 bases, with 11 bases remaining between them. Germline values: CDR1 SEHNR, CDR2 FQNEAQ (reference sequence). CDR3 DNA: TGTGCCAGCAGCTTAGGAGGGGACCAAAATCAGCCCCAGCATTTT. Translated, it gives CASSLGGDQNQPQHF.